This T cell receptor (beta chain) stems from a study of brain metastases from non-small cell lung cancer (dated by TCRdb to between 2019 and 2020). General notes on the study: The study profiled the immune microenvironment of paired resected primary tumors and brain metastases taken from patients with non-small-cell lung cancer.

V was cut back by 1 base and J by 2 bases, leaving a gap of 3 bases between them. The CDR3 has 13 amino acids, counting the end cysteine and phenylalanine. Of all the DNA, just the CDR3 is kept, 39 bases in frame from base 1. The germline V gene provides CDR1 SGHAT and CDR2 FQNNGV. A total of 35 to 45 patients with non-small-cell lung cancer that had been surgically resected, each with specimens from both a primary tumor and a brain metastasis, made up the cohort. Tumor specimens were archival formalin-fixed, paraffin-embedded tissues. Overall study outcomes, separate from this receptor: T-cell infiltration was lower in brain metastases than in primary tumors (P < 0.001). T-cell clones were apparently expanded in 64% of brain metastases relative to the matched primary tumors. Paired brain metastases and primary tumors largely shared TCR repertoires, although T-cell densities in the metastases were sparse.

About this clone itself: The specificity of this receptor is unknown. No base qualities exist here, and no much larger clone lies one base off it.

The receptor library was made with the immunoSEQ multiplex PCR assay. Alongside a 770-gene immune expression panel, the team sequenced the T-cell receptor beta chain repertoire. The table comes from immuneACCESS by way of TCRdb, which keeps in-frame sequences with V and J called. Part of the clones is missing from these tables; in studies checked, under half for an unresolved V gene and the rest for unknown reasons. The sample table contains several hundred clones; only one count was recorded for roughly 90% of them. Of the sample, about 8% falls within the top ten clones. The clonotype originates from a donor aged 40 or over with non-small cell lung cancer. Sequenced: primary lung tumor tissue. Explained via the paper, the cell subset or site label denotes: primary lung tumor paired with brain metastasis. This receptor chain uses TRBV11-2 and TRBJ1-5; no D gene is confidently identified. The CDR3 in this case is CASSLAGNQPQHF. The DNA reads TGTGCCAGCAGCTTAGCTGGCAATCAGCCCCAGCATTTT.